Sequencing of this T cell receptor (beta chain) was carried out in a study of human T cells and chemical hapten exposure. In the study overall: Slight differences in pooled library volume were the main source of varying TCR yields across samples. General study results and limits: Once DPC sensitization occurred, TCRs above 1 in 1000 frequency showed no change.

V was cut by 7 bases and J by 0 bases, with 12 bases left in between. The CDR3 contains 14 residues. Per germline, CDR1 MNHEY and CDR2 SMNVEV (reference sequence). Total RNA was isolated from whole blood that had not been fractionated. This clonotype occurred a few times. Its antigen is currently unknown. TCRdb processed the 5' RACE reads anew with MiXCR; each CDR3 protein has one entry. The data show 95,000 to 120,000 distinct CDR3 sequences, approximately 20% seen once. The V gene is TRBV27, the J gene TRBJ1-1, with D uncertain. The clonotype originates from a human donor in good health. CDR3 region: CASTDPTMNTEAFF. DNA of the CDR3: TGTGCCAGCACCGATCCTACGATGAACACTGAAGCTTTCTTT.